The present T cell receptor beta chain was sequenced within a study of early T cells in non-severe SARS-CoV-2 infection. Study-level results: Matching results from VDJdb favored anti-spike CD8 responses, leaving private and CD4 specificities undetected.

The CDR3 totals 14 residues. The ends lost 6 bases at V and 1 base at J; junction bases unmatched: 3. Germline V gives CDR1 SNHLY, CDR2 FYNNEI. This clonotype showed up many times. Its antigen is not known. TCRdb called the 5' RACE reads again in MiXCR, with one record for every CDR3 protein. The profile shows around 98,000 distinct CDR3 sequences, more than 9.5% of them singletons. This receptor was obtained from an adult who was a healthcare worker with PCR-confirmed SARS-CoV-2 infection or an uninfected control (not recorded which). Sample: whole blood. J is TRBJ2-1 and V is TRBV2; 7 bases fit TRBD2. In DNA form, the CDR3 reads TGTGCCAGCAGGAGGGAGGGTTCCTACAATGAGCAGTTCTTC. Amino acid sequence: CASRREGSYNEQFF.